The clone carrying this TCR beta chain was recorded once. The data were produced by immunoSEQ multiplex PCR, yet TCRdb's version contains in-frame clones alone and is incomplete. The table records tens of thousands of clones, approximately 91% of them present only once. The sample is drawn from a study of OX40 agonist ivuxolimab in advanced cancers. Study details: Across the patients, intravenous ivuxolimab was delivered every 2 weeks at 0.01 to 10 mg/kg.

The V and J ends lost 3 bases and 2 bases, in that order; junction bases with no gene match: 5. CDR3 length: 14 amino acids. Germline loops: CDR1 SGHRS, CDR2 YFSETQ. Collection of blood occurred at baseline, at cycle 4 day 1, and at cycle 7 day 1. The TCR sequence derives from an adult with an advanced solid tumor such as melanoma, head and neck, liver or kidney cancer. V and J are TRBV5-1 and TRBJ2-7; 7 nucleotides agree with TRBD2. The source material was CD4+ or CD8+ T cells sorted from blood, sampled in a trial of the OX40 agonist ivuxolimab. This chain's CDR3 is CASSYSSGTYEQYF. Here the CDR3 DNA reads TGCGCCAGCAGCTATTCCAGCGGGACCTACGAGCAGTACTTC.